This T cell receptor beta chain is from a study of regulatory T cells in long-lasting Graves disease. This clonotype was picked up many times. Libraries of TCR beta came from iRepertoire HTBI primers plus Arm-PCR of CDR3 regions. Using its own MiXCR run on the multiplex PCR reads, TCRdb lists one record per CDR3 protein. The top ten clones hold approximately 25% of a sample with about 530,000 distinct CDR3 sequences, roughly 15% of them seen once. Noted time point: newly diagnosed GD, antithyroid drugs for less than 3 months. PBMC RNA was the source of the TCR library. The CDR3 consists of 12 residues. Germline CDR1 is MDHEN and CDR2 is SYDVKM. V lost 1 base to trimming and J lost 11 bases, with 9 bases between them. This same sample was also taken into another study, of T cells in Graves' hyperthyroidism and ophthalmopathy.

The TCR was taken from a woman aged 40-60 years with Graves disease. The sequenced sample was peripheral blood mononuclear cells (PBMCs), obtained at new diagnosis, from a patient treated with antithyroid drugs. The chain couples TRBV28 to TRBJ2-1; D call uncertain. The CDR3 protein is CASSLLTVQQFF. Here the CDR3 DNA reads TGTGCCAGCAGTTTATTGACGGTCCAGCAGTTCTTC.